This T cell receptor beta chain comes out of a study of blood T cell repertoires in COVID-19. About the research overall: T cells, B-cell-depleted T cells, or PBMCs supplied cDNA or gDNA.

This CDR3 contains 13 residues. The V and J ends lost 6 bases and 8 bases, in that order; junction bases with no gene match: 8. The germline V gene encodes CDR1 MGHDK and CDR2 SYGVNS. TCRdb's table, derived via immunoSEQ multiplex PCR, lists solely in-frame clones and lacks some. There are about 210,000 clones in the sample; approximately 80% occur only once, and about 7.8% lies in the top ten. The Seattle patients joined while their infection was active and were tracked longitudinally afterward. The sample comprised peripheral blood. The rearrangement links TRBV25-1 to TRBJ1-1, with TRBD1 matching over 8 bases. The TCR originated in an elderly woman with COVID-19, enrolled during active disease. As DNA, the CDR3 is TGTGCCAGCAGATCGGACAGGGATGACGAAGCTTTCTTT. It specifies CASRSDRDDEAFF.